The text below deals with one TCR beta chain. The antigen is unknown. The data belong to a study of blood T cells in healthy people across ages. Overall study results and limits: In older individuals, TCR beta diversity per million T cells was lower, falling roughly linearly with age. PBMCs that were unsorted prevented a conclusive naive versus antigen-experienced comparison.

Next came a second PCR, run for about 6 to 11 cycles, which used a sample-barcoded 5' primer along with a J-beta primer mix. Each cDNA molecule was tagged by a template-switch adaptor that had 12 random nucleotides. Every sample produced at least 3 million CDR3-containing paired-end reads. One entry per CDR3 protein results from TCRdb running MiXCR on the 5' RACE reads. The sample shows about 800,000 distinct CDR3 sequences, roughly 25% of them seen only once. The CDR3 covers 15 residues. Germline CDR1 is SEHNR and CDR2 is FQNEAQ (reference sequence). The same data also contributed to another study, on T cells of mothers and their children.

The sequencing sample was made of blood. The TCR comes from a boy between 10 and 17 years old in good health. The chain carries TRBV7-9 and TRBJ2-5; D is uncertain. The J call is in doubt because the DNA end fits TRBJ2-7 better. CDR3 sequence: CASSLLQSSRPEQYF. CDR3 nucleotide sequence: TGTGCCAGCAGCTTACTTCAATCAAGCCGCCCCGAGCAGTACTTC.